What follows are 6 T cell receptor beta chains derived from one specimen sequenced in a study of identical twins. TCRdb re-derived calls from the 5' RACE reads in MiXCR, one entry per CDR3 protein. The sample has fewer than 800,000 distinct CDR3 sequences, under 8.5% seen once. The data also belong to a second study, concerning yellow fever vaccine responses in identical twins.

The sample consisted of PBMCs. The receptor set was obtained from a woman in her late teens or twenties in good health.

This clonotype was counted at least ten times. This rearrangement joins TRBV12-3 or TRBV12-4 to TRBJ2-3; no definite D call. Trimming removed 5 bases from V and 2 bases from J, with 5 bases in between. The CDR3 has 12 residues. The CDR3 spells CASSANTDTQYF. DNA of the CDR3: TGTGCCAGCAGTGCCAACACAGATACGCAGTATTTT.

The chain joins TRBV20-1 to TRBJ1-2, with D perhaps matching TRBD1 (6 bases). Trimming removed 4 bases from V and 6 bases from J, with 15 bases in between. This CDR3 comprises 13 residues. CDR1 and CDR2 (germline): DFQATT, SNEGSKA (reference sequence). CDR3 residues: CSAKGTFNHGYTF. DNA of the CDR3: TGCAGTGCTAAGGGGACATTCAATCATGGCTACACCTTC.

The chain carries TRBV29-1 and TRBJ2-3; D is possibly TRBD2 (5 bases). The CDR3 sequence is 11 residues long. Germline CDR1 reads SQVTM; CDR2 reads ANQGSEA. CDR3 sequence: CSGSGEDTQYF. CDR3 DNA: TGCTCTGGGAGTGGGGAAGATACGCAGTATTTT.

The rearrangement links TRBV11-2 to TRBJ1-6, with D possibly matching TRBD1 (6 bases). Germline CDR1 SGHAT, CDR2 FQNNGV. The CDR3 is made up of 18 amino acids. V was trimmed by 5 bases and J by 6 bases, leaving 23 bases between them. This CDR3 is CASSPRVRGGAGNSPLHF. The CDR3 DNA reads TGTGCCAGCAGCCCTCGGGTACGCGGGGGGGCTGGTAATTCACCCCTCCACTTT. The full variable domain, in which reference TRBV11-2 and TRBJ1-6 provide the parts outside the CDR3, is EAGVAQSPRYKIIEKRQSVAFWCNPISGHATLYWYQQILGQGPKLLIQFQNNGVVDDSQLPKDRFSAERLKGVDSTLKIQPAKLEDSAVYLCASSPRVRGGAGNSPLHFGNGTRLTVT.

This clonotype was found many times. This rearrangement joins TRBV12-3 or TRBV12-4 to TRBJ2-7; the match to TRBD1 covers 7 bases. The CDR3 length is 14 residues. The J segment lost 5 bases and the V segment lost 4 bases, leaving 8 bases of the junction unmatched. The CDR3 loop is CASSSYRGHHEQYF. CDR3 DNA: TGTGCCAGCAGTTCCTACAGGGGTCACCACGAGCAGTACTTC.

The table lists this clonotype with a few counts. The rearrangement links TRBV4-1 to TRBJ2-1; 10 nucleotides match TRBD2. Germline V gene sequence: CDR1 MGHRA, CDR2 YSYEKL. The CDR3 loop spans 17 amino acids. Germline trimming cut 0 bases from V and 8 bases from J; bases unmatched to any gene: 10. CDR3 residues: CASSQDGQREGRHEQFF. DNA for the CDR3: TGCGCCAGCAGCCAAGATGGTCAGCGGGAGGGCCGGCATGAGCAGTTCTTC.